This T cell receptor (beta chain) comes out of a study of OX40 agonist ivuxolimab in advanced cancers. Study-wide context: The study reported partial responses in three patients: one hepatocellular carcinoma, two cutaneous melanoma. General study points: Among patients with partial responses at 0.1-3.0 mg/kg, clonal expansion was among the lowest.

As concerns this clone: Antigen unknown.

V lost 0 bases and J lost 12, with 15 bases in between. The CDR3 is made up of 13 amino acids. Germline V gene data show CDR1 as SGHKS and CDR2 as YYEKEE (reference sequence). Assay: immunoSEQ multiplex PCR; the TCRdb copy retains only in-frame clones and omits some. The table has 77,000 or so clones, just over 90% seen once. Exclusion applied to patients with autoimmune disease history or systemic immunosuppression. The material was CD4+ or CD8+ T cells sorted from blood, obtained in a trial of the OX40 agonist ivuxolimab. V is TRBV5-5 and J is TRBJ1-1; no clear D. The TCR sequence derives from an adult with an advanced solid tumor such as melanoma, head and neck, liver or kidney cancer. The CDR3 coding sequence is TGTGCCAGCAGCTTGGTGGCAGATTCGATATCTTTCTTT. It is translated as CASSLVADSISFF. Supplemented by reference TRBV5-5 and TRBJ1-1, the full variable domain reads DAGVTQSPTHLIKTRGQQVTLRCSPISGHKSVSWYQQVLGQGPQFIFQYYEKEERGRGNFPDRFSARQFPNYSSELNVNALLLGDSALYLCASSLVADSISFFGQGTRLTVV.